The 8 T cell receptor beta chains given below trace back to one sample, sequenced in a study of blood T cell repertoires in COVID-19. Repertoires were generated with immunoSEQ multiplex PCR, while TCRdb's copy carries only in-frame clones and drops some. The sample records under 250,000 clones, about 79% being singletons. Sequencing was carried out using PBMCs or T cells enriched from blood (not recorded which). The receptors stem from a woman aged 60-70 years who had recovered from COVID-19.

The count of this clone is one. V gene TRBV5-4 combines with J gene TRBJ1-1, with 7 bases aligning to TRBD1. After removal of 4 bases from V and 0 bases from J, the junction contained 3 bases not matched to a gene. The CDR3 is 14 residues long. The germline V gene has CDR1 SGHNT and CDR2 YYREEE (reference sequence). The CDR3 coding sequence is TGTGCCAGCAGCCGGGGACAGATGAACACTGAAGCTTTCTTT. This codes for CASSRGQMNTEAFF.

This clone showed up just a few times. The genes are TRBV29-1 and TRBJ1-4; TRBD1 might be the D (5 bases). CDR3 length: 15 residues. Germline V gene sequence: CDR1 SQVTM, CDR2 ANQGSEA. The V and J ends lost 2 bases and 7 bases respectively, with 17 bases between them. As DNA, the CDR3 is TGCAGCGTTGAACAGACAAAAGACGGGGGTGAAAAACTGTTTTTT. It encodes CSVEQTKDGGEKLFF.

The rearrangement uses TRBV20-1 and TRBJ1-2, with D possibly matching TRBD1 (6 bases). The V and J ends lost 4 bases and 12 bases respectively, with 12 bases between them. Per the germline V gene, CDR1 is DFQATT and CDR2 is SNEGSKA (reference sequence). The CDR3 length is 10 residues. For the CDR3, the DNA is TGCAGTGCTAATCAGGGGCGGGACACCTTC. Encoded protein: CSANQGRDTF.

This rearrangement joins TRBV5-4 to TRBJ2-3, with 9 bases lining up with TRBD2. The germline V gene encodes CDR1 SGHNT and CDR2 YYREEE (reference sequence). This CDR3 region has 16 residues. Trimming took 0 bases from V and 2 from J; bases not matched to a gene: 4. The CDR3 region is CASSLEASGITDTQYF. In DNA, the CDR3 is TGTGCCAGCAGCTTGGAGGCTAGCGGGATCACAGATACGCAGTATTTT.

The CDR3 region is CAWSTAGQEGEQYF. DNA for the CDR3: TGTGCCTGGAGTACGGCGGGACAGGAGGGCGAGCAGTACTTC. The V gene is TRBV30, the J gene TRBJ2-7; the match to TRBD1 covers 8 bases. CDR1 is GTSNPN, CDR2 SVGIG, per germline (reference sequence). The CDR3 runs 14 residues. V dropped 2 bases and J dropped 6; count of bases not matched to a gene: 9.

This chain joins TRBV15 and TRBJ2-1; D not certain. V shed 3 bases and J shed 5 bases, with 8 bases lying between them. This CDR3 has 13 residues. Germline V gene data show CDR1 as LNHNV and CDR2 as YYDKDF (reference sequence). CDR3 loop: CATSRAVHNEQFF. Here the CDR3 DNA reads TGTGCCACCAGCAGGGCGGTCCACAATGAGCAGTTCTTC.

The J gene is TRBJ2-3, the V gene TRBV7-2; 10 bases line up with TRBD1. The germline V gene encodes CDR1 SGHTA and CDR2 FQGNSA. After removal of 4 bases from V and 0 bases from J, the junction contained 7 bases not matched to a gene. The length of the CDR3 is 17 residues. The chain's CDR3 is CASSSYWTGGSTDTQYF. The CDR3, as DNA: TGTGCCAGCAGCTCCTACTGGACAGGGGGGAGCACAGATACGCAGTATTTT.

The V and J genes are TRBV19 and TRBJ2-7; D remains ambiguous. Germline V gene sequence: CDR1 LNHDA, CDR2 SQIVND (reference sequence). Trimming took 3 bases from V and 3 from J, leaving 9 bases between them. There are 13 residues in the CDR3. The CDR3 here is CASSMGQVYEQYF. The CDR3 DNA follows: TGTGCCAGTAGTATGGGCCAGGTCTACGAGCAGTACTTC.